A selection of T cell receptor beta chains follows, all from one sample in a study of T-cell reconstitution after alpha-beta-depleted transplantation in children. TCRdb reprocessed the PCR reads via MiXCR and lists one record per CDR3 protein. The table records under 70,000 distinct CDR3 sequences, roughly 10% of them present only once. The sample in question was PBMCs, obtained before TCRalphabeta/CD19-depleted stem cell transplant. These receptors came from a boy younger than 18 with acute myeloid leukemia, due to receive a stem cell transplant. Each CDR3 is given with its conserved first and last residue.

CASSRRGSGTYNEQFF | 16 | TRBJ2-1 | TRBV6-2/TRBV6-3
CASSEFGAANYGYTF | 15 | TRBJ1-2 | TRBV25-1
CASSLGGSGGVADTQYF | 17 | TRBJ2-3 | TRBV5-1
CASSRLAGDYQETQYF | 16 | TRBJ2-5 | TRBV5-1
CASSPGRPNEKLFF | 14 | TRBJ1-4 | TRBV5-1
CSAPSPGTETQYF | 13 | TRBJ2-5 | TRBV20-1
CSVQGDGNRGKLFF | 14 | TRBJ1-4 | TRBV20-1
CASEGPPYGYTF | 12 | TRBJ1-2 | TRBV11-2
CSARSQTGTSGTDTQYF | 17 | TRBJ2-3 | TRBV20-1
CASSLGGFLTGELFF | 15 | TRBJ2-2 | TRBV5-1
CASSSLYNEQFF | 12 | TRBJ2-1 | TRBV7-9
CASSADSLSYEQYF | 14 | TRBJ2-7 | TRBV5-1
CASSRDRDEDIQYF | 14 | TRBJ2-4 | TRBV12-3/TRBV12-4
CSATTGAGANVLTF | 14 | TRBJ2-6 | TRBV20-1